Presented here are 5 T cell receptor beta chains from one specimen sequenced in a study of CD4 T cells in relation to SARS-CoV-2 and coronaviruses. Unexposed donor CD4+ T cells date from 2011-2018, before the COVID-19 pandemic. This table comes from immunoSEQ multiplex PCR, and its TCRdb copy is limited to in-frame clones, with some not included. The table includes 60,000 to 80,000 clones, over 80% detected once. Source material: memory CD4+ T cells from PBMCs. These receptors all stem from a human donor in good health.

The gene calls are TRBV18 and TRBJ1-1; no clear D. Germline V gene data show CDR1 as KGHSH and CDR2 as LQKENI. The V end lost 4 bases, the J end lost 5 bases, and 14 bases lay between the germline ends. This CDR3 is built from 14 residues. This chain's CDR3 is CASSLSAGETEAFF. As DNA, the CDR3 is TGTGCCAGCTCACTGTCGGCGGGAGAGACTGAAGCTTTCTTT.

CDR3 DNA: TGTGCCAGCAGTCAGCGGGGGGCTGGAGATACGCAGTATTTT. It yields the protein CASSQRGAGDTQYF. The chain combines TRBV11-3 with TRBJ2-3; 9 bases agree with TRBD2. Unmatched junction bases numbered 6, after V lost 6 bases and J lost 5 bases. CDR1 is SGHNT, CDR2 YENEEA, per germline. The CDR3 sequence is 14 residues long.

The chain combines TRBV3-1 (or the pseudogene TRBV3-2) with TRBJ1-6, with unresolved D. The CDR3 has 14 residues. V lost 4 bases, J lost 6 bases, and 10 bases lay in between. CDR1 and CDR2 from the germline V gene are LGHDT and YNNKEL (reference sequence). The CDR3 region is CASSLTEGNSPLHF. The CDR3 DNA sequence: TGTGCCAGCAGCCTGACGGAGGGTAATTCACCCCTCCACTTT.

V is TRBV2 and J is TRBJ1-1; D gene uncertain. This CDR3 has 14 residues. Germline assignment: CDR1 SNHLY and CDR2 FYNNEI. The V gene lost 7 bases and the J gene lost 0 bases, with 12 bases spanning the gap. Written as DNA, the CDR3 is TGTGCCAGCACAAGGGAGAAGATGAACACTGAAGCTTTCTTT. Translating it yields CASTREKMNTEAFF.

The J gene is TRBJ1-3, the V gene TRBV5-1; 11 nucleotides align to TRBD1. This CDR3 region has 18 residues. After removal of 4 bases from V and 0 bases from J, the junction contained 9 bases not matched to a gene. The germline gives CDR1 SGHRS, CDR2 YFSETQ. CDR3 sequence: CASSPGQGVSVSGNTIYF. The DNA for the CDR3 is TGCGCCAGCAGCCCGGGACAGGGGGTGTCGGTCTCTGGAAACACCATATATTTT.